The rows below give T cell receptor beta chains drawn from one sample of a study of Graves' ophthalmopathy and Graves' hyperthyroidism. TCRdb passed the multiplex PCR reads through MiXCR, listing each CDR3 protein once. The sample records some 520,000 distinct CDR3 sequences, approximately 15% being singletons. Source material: blood. Every receptor here comes from a woman aged 25 to 45 with Graves' ophthalmopathy. CDR3s include the opening cysteine and the closing phenylalanine or tryptophan. D genes are given only for firm matches. Clone size, where shown, is once, few, many, or a class for clones that have expanded.

J gene: TRBJ2-7
D gene: TRBD2
V gene: TRBV20-1
clone size: -
CDR3 DNA: TGCAGTGCTAGAATGGGACTAGCGGATTACGAGCAGTACTTC
CDR3 protein: CSARMGLADYEQYF

J gene: TRBJ2-3
D gene: -
V gene: TRBV7-8
clone size: -
CDR3 DNA: TGTGCCAGCAGCTCCACGTGGCAGGGAACAGATACGCAGTATTTT
CDR3 protein: CASSSTWQGTDTQYF

J gene: TRBJ2-7
D gene: TRBD2
V gene: TRBV9
clone size: -
CDR3 DNA: TGTGCCAGCAGCGTAGATGCGGGAGGGCCGTGGGAGCAGTACTTC
CDR3 protein: CASSVDAGGPWEQYF

J gene: TRBJ1-1
D gene: -
V gene: TRBV7-3
clone size: -
CDR3 DNA: TGTGCCAGCAGCTTGATCAGGGACACTGATGCTTTCTTT
CDR3 protein: CASSLIRDTDAFF

J gene: TRBJ1-2
D gene: TRBD1
V gene: TRBV4-2
clone size: few
CDR3 DNA: TGTGCCAGCAGCCAAGATGGGGACAGCTATGGCTACACCTTC
CDR3 protein: CASSQDGDSYGYTF

J gene: TRBJ1-2
D gene: -
V gene: TRBV24-1
clone size: many
CDR3 DNA: TGTGCCACCAGTGATTTGGGACGGAGCTATGGCTACACCTTC
CDR3 protein: CATSDLGRSYGYTF

J gene: TRBJ1-1
D gene: -
V gene: TRBV6-1
clone size: many
CDR3 DNA: TGTGCCAGCAGTGTCACCTTGGACGGCGGCGCTTTCTTT
CDR3 protein: CASSVTLDGGAFF

J gene: TRBJ2-6
D gene: TRBD1
V gene: TRBV6-2/TRBV6-3
clone size: many
CDR3 DNA: TGTGCCAGCAGTTACAGGTCGGGACAGGGGGCGCCCGGGGCCAACGTCCTGACTTTC
CDR3 protein: CASSYRSGQGAPGANVLTF

J gene: TRBJ1-2
D gene: -
V gene: TRBV14
clone size: many
CDR3 DNA: TGTGCCAGCAGCCAAGACGGCTATGGCTACACCTTC
CDR3 protein: CASSQDGYGYTF

J gene: TRBJ1-1
D gene: -
V gene: TRBV5-1
clone size: -
CDR3 DNA: TGCGCCAGCAGCTGGGCGACTGATGGGAACACTGAAGCTTTCTTT
CDR3 protein: CASSWATDGNTEAFF

J gene: TRBJ2-5
D gene: -
V gene: TRBV6-5
clone size: -
CDR3 DNA: TGTGCCAGCAGTTACATGGGACGAGAGACCCAGTACTTC
CDR3 protein: CASSYMGRETQYF

J gene: TRBJ1-5
D gene: -
V gene: TRBV6-1
clone size: many
CDR3 DNA: TGTGCCAGCAGACCGGGACGGGCGAATCAGCCCCAGCATTTT
CDR3 protein: CASRPGRANQPQHF

J gene: TRBJ2-5
D gene: -
V gene: TRBV15
clone size: few
CDR3 DNA: TGTGCCACCACCTCAGGAGGGACGGAGACCCAGTACTTC
CDR3 protein: CATTSGGTETQYF

J gene: TRBJ1-1
D gene: TRBD1
V gene: TRBV5-1
clone size: -
CDR3 DNA: TGCGCCAGCAGCTTGCAGGGGGCGGTAAAGGGGACTGAAGCTTTCTTT
CDR3 protein: CASSLQGAVKGTEAFF

J gene: TRBJ1-3
D gene: -
V gene: TRBV7-2
clone size: many
CDR3 DNA: TGTGCCAGCAGTAAGAGCTCTGGAAACACCATATATTTT
CDR3 protein: CASSKSSGNTIYF

J gene: TRBJ1-5
D gene: -
V gene: TRBV5-6
clone size: -
CDR3 DNA: TGTGCCAGCAGCTTGGGTGCGCTGATTCAGCCCCAGCATTTT
CDR3 protein: CASSLGALIQPQHF

J gene: TRBJ1-3
D gene: -
V gene: TRBV6-1
clone size: many
CDR3 DNA: TGTGCCAGCAGTGCAGGGTTTGATGGAAACACCATATATTTT
CDR3 protein: CASSAGFDGNTIYF

J gene: TRBJ1-1
D gene: -
V gene: TRBV5-6
clone size: many
CDR3 DNA: TGTGCCAGCAGCTTGCGCCACACTGAAGCTTTCTTT
CDR3 protein: CASSLRHTEAFF

J gene: TRBJ1-1
D gene: -
V gene: TRBV30
clone size: few
CDR3 DNA: TGTGCCTGGAGTGGTTGGTACACTGAAGCTTTCTTT
CDR3 protein: CAWSGWYTEAFF

J gene: TRBJ1-2
D gene: TRBD1
V gene: TRBV24-1
clone size: -
CDR3 DNA: TGTGCCACCAGTGATTTCTCAGGGGGTGGCTACACCTTC
CDR3 protein: CATSDFSGGGYTF

J gene: TRBJ1-1
D gene: -
V gene: TRBV12-3/TRBV12-4
clone size: -
CDR3 DNA: TGTGCCAGCAGTTTAGTCCGCGGTTCAGCTTTCTTT
CDR3 protein: CASSLVRGSAFF

J gene: TRBJ1-2
D gene: -
V gene: TRBV12-3/TRBV12-4
clone size: many
CDR3 DNA: TGTGCCAGCAGTTTAAGGGACAAAGTCTATGGCTACACCTTC
CDR3 protein: CASSLRDKVYGYTF

J gene: TRBJ2-5
D gene: -
V gene: TRBV11-2
clone size: many
CDR3 DNA: TGTGCCAGCAGCTTTACCCAGGTTGAGACCCAGTACTTC
CDR3 protein: CASSFTQVETQYF

J gene: TRBJ1-5
D gene: -
V gene: TRBV11-1
clone size: many
CDR3 DNA: TGTGCCAGCAGCTTAGGGGTGGGTTCGGGCAATCAGCCCCAGCATTTT
CDR3 protein: CASSLGVGSGNQPQHF

J gene: TRBJ2-2
D gene: -
V gene: TRBV4-2
clone size: many
CDR3 DNA: TGTGCCAGCAGCCCCTCAGGCGGGGTTAGCTACACCGGGGAGCTGTTTTTT
CDR3 protein: CASSPSGGVSYTGELFF

J gene: TRBJ2-7
D gene: TRBD2
V gene: TRBV20-1
clone size: many
CDR3 DNA: TGCAGTGCTAGAGATAGACTAGCGGGAGTTCGGGGGCAGTACTTC
CDR3 protein: CSARDRLAGVRGQYF

J gene: TRBJ1-2
D gene: -
V gene: TRBV12-3/TRBV12-4
clone size: many
CDR3 DNA: TGTGCCAGCAGTTTTAAGCTGAACTATGGCTACACCTTC
CDR3 protein: CASSFKLNYGYTF

J gene: TRBJ2-7
D gene: -
V gene: TRBV12-3/TRBV12-4
clone size: many
CDR3 DNA: TGTGCCAGCAGTTCACGGACAGAGGGCCACGAGCAGTACTTC
CDR3 protein: CASSSRTEGHEQYF